This record concerns one T cell receptor (beta chain) sequence. Its antigen remains unidentified. No qualities accompany the bases; no much larger clone lies one base away. The CDR3 numbers 20 residues from cysteine through phenylalanine. Only the CDR3 portion is preserved as DNA: 60 bases, with reading frame beginning at the first base. The germline V gene provides CDR1 SGDLS and CDR2 YYNGEE. Germline trimming amounts to 3 bases on V and 1 base on J, with 14 as the count of junction bases outside the gene matches. The data are from a study of blood T cell repertoires in COVID-19 (dated by TCRdb to the early 2020s). Study-level background: Collaborator samples came from the United States, Italy and Spain and covered acute and convalescent phases of COVID-19. The sample metadata nearly always contained a de-identified subject ID, COVID-19 status, age in years and sex. The samples were drawn from the first 160 participants of the ongoing ImmuneRACE study and from more than 1,000 subjects provided by 6 global collaborators. The dataset comprised deeply sampled blood TCRbeta repertoires from subjects exposed to, actively infected with, or recovered from COVID-19. Where available, HLA class I and class II types were obtained from metadata supplied by the sample provider rather than from assay-based typing. The repertoires were released in a freely available public database intended as a resource for research on the immune response to SARS-CoV-2. The material from the prospective study consisted of cDNA or gDNA derived from T cells, B-cell-depleted T cells, or PBMCs. Study-wide conclusions, independent of this receptor: Clinical and demographic metadata were provided uncurated, with the amount varying by source and participant.

Enrolling through a virtual design, the prospective study's participants ranged in age from roughly 18 to 90 years and lived across about two dozen United States geographic areas. To assign participants to cohorts, the prospective study relied on clinical history that participants themselves reported in a screening survey and a study questionnaire. Recovered participants in ImmuneRACE Cohort 3 were defined as having two consecutive negative NP/OP PCR tests, clearance from a healthcare professional, or resolution of symptoms. In the prospective study, mobile phlebotomists collected whole blood, serum and a nasopharyngeal or oropharyngeal swab from each participant. Participants in the prospective study had the option to provide additional blood draws and questionnaires over an approximately two-month period. Prospective study blood samples were shipped either frozen or at room temperature before DNA extraction.

TCRbeta CDR3 regions were amplified from genomic DNA using the immunoSEQ Assay, a bias-controlled multiplex PCR. In the original analysis: The number of nucleated cells in each sample was estimated by amplification of reference gene primers within the assay. To quantify the absolute abundance of each unique TCRbeta CDR3 rearrangement, sequence reads were collapsed and filtered. Productive Simpson clonality was computed per sample as the square root of Simpson's diversity index over productive rearrangements. This immuneACCESS table, as held by TCRdb, lists in-frame sequences with V and J called but not all clones. Of the missing ones, under half trace to an unresolved V gene in checked studies; the others have no known cause. The V and J calls and clone size were taken over from that table, and D and trimming were inferred from the DNA. The sample data list some 180,000 clones, and around 85% of these were observed just once. The leading ten clones occupy more than 5% of the sample.

The receptor was derived from a man aged 35-49 years who had recovered from COVID-19. Input material: PBMCs or T cells enriched from blood (not recorded which). The receptor chain draws on TRBV9 and TRBJ1-3, with 12 bases matching TRBD1. The nucleotide sequence reads as follows: TGTGCCAGCAGCGCCCGTCCCGGGACAGGGGGCGGAAGGTCTGGAAACACCATATATTTT. Translated, it reads CASSARPGTGGGRSGNTIYF.